The source of this TCR beta chain is a study of T cell repertoires in cytomegalovirus infection. Study-wide context: The authors relied on CMV epitopes, both recently identified HLA-C-restricted and well-studied HLA-B-restricted. CMV infection plus the matching HLA type was flagged by public TCR beta signatures.

The germline CDR1 and CDR2 sequences are LNHNV and YYDKDF (reference sequence). Trimming removed 6 bases from V and 2 bases from J, with 13 bases in between. CDR3 length: 14 amino acids. A single record per CDR3 protein comes from TCRdb applying MiXCR to the reads. The profile shows about 830,000 distinct CDR3 sequences, roughly 33% of them singletons. About this clonotype itself: Antigen specificity is unknown.

The starting material was cultured CD8+ T cells from PBMCs, obtained from culture after CMV antigen stimulation. The chain employs TRBV15 and TRBJ1-2; D possibly corresponds to TRBD1 (6 bases). The clonotype originates from a human donor in good health (CMV status not recorded). Some clones in this sample may be carry-over from other donors' samples. The CDR3 loop is CATRGEGENYGYTF. The CDR3 nucleotides are TGTGCCACCAGGGGGGAGGGGGAGAACTATGGCTACACCTTC.